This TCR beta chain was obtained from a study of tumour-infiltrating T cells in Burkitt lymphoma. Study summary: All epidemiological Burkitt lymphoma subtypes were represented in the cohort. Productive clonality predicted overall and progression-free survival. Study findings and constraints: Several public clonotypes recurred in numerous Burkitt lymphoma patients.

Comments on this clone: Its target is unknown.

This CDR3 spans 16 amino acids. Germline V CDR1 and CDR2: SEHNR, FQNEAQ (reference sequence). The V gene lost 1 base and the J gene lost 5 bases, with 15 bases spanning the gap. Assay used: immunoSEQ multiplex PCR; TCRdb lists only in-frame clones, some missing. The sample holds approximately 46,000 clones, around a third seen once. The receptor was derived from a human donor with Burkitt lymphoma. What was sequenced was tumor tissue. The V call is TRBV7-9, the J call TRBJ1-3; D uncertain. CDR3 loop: CASSLVAQFPRNTIYF. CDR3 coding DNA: TGTGCCAGCAGCTTAGTAGCCCAATTTCCGAGAAACACCATATATTTT.